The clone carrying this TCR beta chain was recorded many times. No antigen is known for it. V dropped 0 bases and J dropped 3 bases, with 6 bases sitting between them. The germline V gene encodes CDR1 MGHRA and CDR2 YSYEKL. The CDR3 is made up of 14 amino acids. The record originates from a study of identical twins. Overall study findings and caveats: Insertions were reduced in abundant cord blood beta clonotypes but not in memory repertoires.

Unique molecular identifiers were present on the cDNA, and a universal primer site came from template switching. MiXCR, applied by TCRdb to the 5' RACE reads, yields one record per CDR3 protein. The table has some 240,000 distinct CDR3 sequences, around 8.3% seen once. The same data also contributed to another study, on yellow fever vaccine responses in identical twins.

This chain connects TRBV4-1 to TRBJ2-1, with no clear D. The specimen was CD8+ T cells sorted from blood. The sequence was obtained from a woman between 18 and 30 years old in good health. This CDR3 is CASSQEGFYNEQFF. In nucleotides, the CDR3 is TGCGCCAGCAGCCAAGAGGGCTTCTACAATGAGCAGTTCTTC.